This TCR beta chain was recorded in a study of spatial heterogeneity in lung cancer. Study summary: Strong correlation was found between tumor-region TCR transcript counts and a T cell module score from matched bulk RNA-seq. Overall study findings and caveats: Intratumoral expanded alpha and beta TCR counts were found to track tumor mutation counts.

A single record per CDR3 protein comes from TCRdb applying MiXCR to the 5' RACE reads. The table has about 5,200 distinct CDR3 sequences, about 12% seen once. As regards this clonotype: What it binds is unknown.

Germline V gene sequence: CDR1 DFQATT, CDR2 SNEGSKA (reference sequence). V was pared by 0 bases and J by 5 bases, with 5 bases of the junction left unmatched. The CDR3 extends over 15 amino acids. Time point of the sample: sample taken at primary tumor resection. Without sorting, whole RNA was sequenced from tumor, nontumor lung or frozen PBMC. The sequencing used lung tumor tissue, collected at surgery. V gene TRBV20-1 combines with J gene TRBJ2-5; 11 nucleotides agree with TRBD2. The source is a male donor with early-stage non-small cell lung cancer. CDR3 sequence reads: CSARDKTSGSETQYF. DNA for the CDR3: TGCAGTGCTAGAGATAAAACTAGCGGGAGTGAGACCCAGTACTTC.